Listed here are 32 T cell receptor beta chains from one sample, sequenced in a study of neurological immune-mediated disorders. Each CDR3 protein is one row after TCRdb ran MiXCR on the 5' RACE reads. The repertoire consists of under 30,000 distinct CDR3 sequences, with 13% occurring once and the leading ten covering approximately 16%. Sequencing was carried out using PBMCs. The origin of the receptors is a middle-aged woman with HTLV-1-associated myelopathy (HAM/TSP).

The chain uses TRBV20-1 and TRBJ1-2; D perhaps matches TRBD1 (5 bases). The V end was cut by 5 bases, the J end by 6 bases, with 16 bases between. Germline CDR1 and CDR2: DFQATT and SNEGSKA (reference sequence). This CDR3 has 13 residues. DNA of the CDR3: TGCAGTGCTGACCCGGCGCTGGGGGATGGCTACACCTTC. Amino acid sequence: CSADPALGDGYTF.

There are many counts of this clonotype. J is TRBJ1-1 and V is TRBV10-3; no clear D gene. Germline loops: CDR1 ENHRY, CDR2 SYGVKD. V shed 3 bases and J shed 9 bases, with 8 bases lying between them. This CDR3 is 11 amino acids long. The CDR3 nucleotides are TGTGCCATCAGTGAATCGGGGAAAGCTTTCTTT. Its translation: CAISESGKAFF.

Judged by abundance, this clonotype is medium-sized (0.01 to 0.1%). This chain joins TRBV12-3 or TRBV12-4 and TRBJ1-1; D unresolved. The CDR3 consists of 14 residues. V was cut by 7 bases and J by 1 base, with 13 bases left in between. CDR3 loop: CASTAVNPNTEAFF. The CDR3 DNA reads as TGTGCCAGCACCGCGGTCAACCCGAACACTGAAGCTTTCTTT.

This clonotype was found many times. This chain connects TRBV6-1 to TRBJ1-5; D not resolved. Germline V gene sequence: CDR1 MNHNS, CDR2 SASEGT. This CDR3 is built from 15 residues. Trimming took 3 bases from V and 7 from J, leaving 16 bases between them. This CDR3 is CASSDAGVGLQPQHF. The CDR3 coding sequence is TGTGCCAGCAGTGACGCTGGGGTAGGTTTGCAGCCCCAGCATTTT.

This clonotype was seen at least ten times. The chain couples TRBV2 to TRBJ2-7, with no clear D. V was clipped by 2 bases and J by 7 bases, with 6 bases between them. The V gene's germline CDR1 is SNHLY and CDR2 FYNNEI. There are 11 residues in the CDR3. DNA of the CDR3: TGTGCCAGCAGTGAAAGGATGGAGCAGTACGTC. Protein: CASSERMEQYV.

By its share, this clonotype is medium-sized. One junction end disagrees with the germline gene, perhaps due to a read error. The V and J genes are TRBV20-1 and TRBJ2-7, with 8 bases matching TRBD2. Germline-derived CDR1 and CDR2 are DFQATT and SNEGSKA (reference sequence). The CDR3 loop spans 15 amino acids. CDR3 sequence reads: CSTSGGGGPSYEQYF. The CDR3 coding sequence is TGCAGTACTAGTGGAGGCGGGGGGCCCTCCTACGAGCAGTACTTC.

Comment on this clonotype: It is likely a read error, because the conserved phenylalanine at the end of the CDR3 is missing. The chain is built from TRBV3-1 and TRBJ2-3, with D unresolved. The J call could be wrong; TRBJ1-5 is a better fit for the DNA end. CDR1 LGHDT and CDR2 YNNKEL come from the germline V gene (reference sequence). CDR3 length: 14 amino acids. The CDR3 is CASSQDPGTDTQHL. CDR3 nucleotide sequence: TGTGCCAGCAGCCAAGACCCCGGCACAGATACGCAGCATTTA.

This chain uses TRBV29-1 with TRBJ2-1; TRBD2 agrees at 9 bases. The CDR3 loop spans 17 amino acids. The trim removed 3 bases at V and 8 bases at J, leaving 17 bases unmatched. Germline V CDR1 and CDR2: SQVTM, ANQGSEA. CDR3 sequence: CSVDPRRRGGSGYEQFF. CDR3 bases: TGCAGCGTTGATCCTCGTAGGCGGGGGGGCTCTGGGTATGAGCAGTTCTTC.

This clonotype appeared many times. This chain uses TRBV7-9 with TRBJ2-7; no clear D gene. V gave up 6 bases and J gave up 0 bases, with 9 bases separating them. Germline CDR1 reads SEHNR; CDR2 reads FQNEAQ (reference sequence). CDR3 length equals 13 residues. This CDR3 reads CASRSKSSYEQYF. The DNA for the CDR3 is TGTGCCAGCAGGTCTAAAAGCTCCTACGAGCAGTACTTC. Combining the CDR3 with reference TRBV7-9 and TRBJ2-7 gives the whole variable domain DTGVSQNPRHKITKRGQNVTFRCDPISEHNRLYWYRQTLGQGPEFLTYFQNEAQLEKSRLLSDRFSAERPKGSFSTLEIQRTEQGDSAMYLCASRSKSSYEQYFGPGTRLTVT.

This clonotype rates as medium-sized. The V call is TRBV7-6, the J call TRBJ2-1; 9 positions match TRBD1. V was pared by 7 bases and J by 7 bases, with 17 bases of the junction left unmatched. Looked up from germline, CDR1 is SGHVS and CDR2 is FNYEAQ. The CDR3 sequence is 17 residues long. CDR3 in DNA: TGTGCCAGCACCACACGGTCCGGGACAGGGAAGGGGAATGAGCAGTTCTTC. It yields the protein CASTTRSGTGKGNEQFF.

At least ten counts were recorded for this clonotype. The gene calls are TRBV4-1 and TRBJ1-1; unclear D gene. Germline loops: CDR1 MGHRA, CDR2 YSYEKL. This CDR3 region has 14 residues. V shed 0 bases and J shed 4 bases, with 9 bases lying between them. In DNA form, the CDR3 reads TGCGCCAGCAGCCAAGACAGGCTCCCCACTGAAGCTTTCTTT. Translated: CASSQDRLPTEAFF.

At least ten counts were recorded for this clonotype. This sequence joins TRBV5-1 and TRBJ1-1; tentative D call: TRBD1 (5 bases). This CDR3 has 14 amino acids. The germline gives CDR1 SGHRS, CDR2 YFSETQ. V lost 4 bases and J lost 5, with 15 bases in between. The CDR3, as DNA: TGCGCCAGCAGCCCGTTAAGGGGAGGGACTGAAGCTTTCTTT. This encodes CASSPLRGGTEAFF.

With respect to this clonotype: One end of the junction varies from germline; a read error may be responsible. V and J are TRBV20-1 and TRBJ2-5; D is tentatively TRBD1 or TRBD2 (5 bases each). CDR3 length: 14 residues. Germline V gene lookup returns CDR1 DFQATT and CDR2 SNEGSKA (reference sequence). The CDR3 region has the DNA TGTAGTGCTAGAGATTTTGTGGGGGAAGAGACCCAGTACTTC. It yields the protein CSARDFVGEETQYF.

This clonotype was seen repeatedly, ten times or more. The chain links TRBV5-1 to TRBJ2-7; the match to TRBD2 covers 13 bases. This CDR3 contains 16 residues. The germline CDR1 and CDR2 sequences are SGHRS and YFSETQ. V was pared by 4 bases and J by 4 bases, with 8 bases of the junction left unmatched. CDR3 sequence (DNA): TGCGCCAGCAGCAAAACTAGCGGGGGGGCCTGGTACGAGCAGTACTTC. Protein sequence: CASSKTSGGAWYEQYF. Together with reference TRBV5-1 and TRBJ2-7, the CDR3 gives the full variable domain: KAGVTQTPRYLIKTRGQQVTLSCSPISGHRSVSWYQQTPGQGLQFLFEYFSETQRNKGNFPGRFSGRQFSNSRSEMNVSTLELGDSALYLCASSKTSGGAWYEQYFGPGTRLTVT.

The table lists this clonotype with many counts. The genes are TRBV15 and TRBJ1-1, with a possible D match to TRBD1 (6 bases). There are 16 residues in the CDR3. V gave up 1 base and J gave up 7 bases, with 19 bases separating them. Germline values: CDR1 LNHNV, CDR2 YYDKDF (reference sequence). The CDR3 nucleotides read TGTGCCACCAGCAGAGGATATGGAGGGGGTTCGGGTGAAGCTTTCTTT. Encoded protein: CATSRGYGGGSGEAFF.

This clonotype was recorded a few times. The chain combines TRBV5-4 with TRBJ2-7; TRBD2 matches at 7 bases. CDR3 size: 13 residues. The ends lost 4 bases at V and 6 bases at J; junction bases unmatched: 7. Germline CDR1 SGHNT, CDR2 YYREEE (reference sequence). In DNA form, the CDR3 reads TGTGCCAGCAGCCCTAGGAGGGAGGGCGAGCAGTACTTC. Amino acids: CASSPRREGEQYF.

This clonotype has ten or more counts. The chain has TRBV5-1 and TRBJ1-5; D gene uncertain. Germline V gene sequence: CDR1 SGHRS, CDR2 YFSETQ. V gave up 4 bases and J gave up 6 bases, with 11 bases separating them. This CDR3 is 13 amino acids long. The CDR3 sequence is CASSEGPGQPQHF. Here the CDR3 DNA reads TGCGCCAGCAGCGAAGGACCCGGTCAGCCCCAGCATTTT.

This clonotype has at least ten counts. The rearrangement uses TRBV4-1 and TRBJ2-7; D uncertain. Germline V lookup: CDR1 MGHRA, CDR2 YSYEKL. This CDR3 has 14 amino acids. Trimming took off 0 bases at V and 2 bases at J, with 8 bases between the two ends. CDR3 coding DNA: TGCGCCAGCAGCCAAGATCGACCCACCTACGAGCAGTACGTC. This sequence encodes CASSQDRPTYEQYV.

In this sample, this clonotype turned up many times. This sequence joins TRBV20-1 and TRBJ1-1; D remains unclear. CDR3 length: 12 amino acids. Trimming pared 5 bases from V and 3 bases from J, leaving 10 bases between. Germline CDR1 is DFQATT and CDR2 is SNEGSKA (reference sequence). CDR3 protein: CSAGERDTEAFF. The CDR3 DNA sequence: TGCAGTGCTGGGGAGAGGGACACTGAAGCTTTCTTT.

The sample holds many counts of this clonotype. V gene TRBV4-2 combines with J gene TRBJ2-5; 11 bases fit TRBD2. The CDR3 sequence is 16 residues long. Germline loops: CDR1 LGHNA, CDR2 YNFKEQ. The trim removed 0 bases at V and 3 bases at J, leaving 3 bases unmatched. The CDR3 spells CASSQDLAGGEETQYF. For the CDR3, the DNA is TGTGCCAGCAGCCAAGACTTAGCGGGGGGGGAAGAGACCCAGTACTTC.

The sample holds many counts of this clonotype. The chain recombines TRBV2 with TRBJ2-7; no reliable D call. CDR1 is SNHLY and CDR2 is FYNNEI in the germline V gene. The CDR3 length is 14 residues. Trimming pared 0 bases from V and 3 bases from J, leaving 9 bases between. The CDR3 sequence is CASSEALRSYEQYF. The CDR3 DNA reads TGTGCCAGCAGTGAAGCGCTTCGCAGCTACGAGCAGTACTTC.

This clonotype was seen at least ten times. The rearrangement uses TRBV6-6 and TRBJ2-1; 7 bases line up with TRBD1. The V and J ends lost 6 bases and 5 bases, in that order; junction bases with no gene match: 7. Germline V gene lookup returns CDR1 MNHNY and CDR2 SVGAGI (reference sequence). The CDR3 is made up of 14 amino acids. The CDR3 region is CASRGQEINNEQFF. Written as DNA, the CDR3 is TGTGCCAGCAGAGGACAGGAGATTAACAATGAGCAGTTCTTC.

At least ten counts were recorded for this clonotype. The rearrangement uses TRBV20-1 and TRBJ1-4; TRBD1 is a possible D gene (6 bases). This CDR3 contains 13 residues. The germline V gene encodes CDR1 DFQATT and CDR2 SNEGSKA (reference sequence). Trimming cost V 5 bases and J 7 bases, with 14 bases left between them. The CDR3 coding sequence is TGCAGTGCTGGCCGGAACAGGGCTGAAAAACTGTTTTTT. This codes for CSAGRNRAEKLFF.

In this sample, this clonotype turned up many times. The rearrangement links TRBV6-1 to TRBJ1-5, with D unresolved. The CDR3 extends over 15 amino acids. With 3 bases removed from V and 2 bases from J, the gap between germline ends came to 11 bases. CDR1 is MNHNS and CDR2 is SASEGT in the germline V gene. Here the CDR3 DNA reads TGTGCCAGCAGTGAGGGCCCGGCGGGCAATCAGCCCCAGCATTTT. Protein product: CASSEGPAGNQPQHF.

This clonotype was counted many times. Written as DNA, the CDR3 is TGCGCCAGCGGCCCATCCTTGGGAGAAGAGACCCAGTACTTC. As protein: CASGPSLGEETQYF. V gene TRBV4-1 combines with J gene TRBJ2-5; D might be TRBD2 (5 bases). The CDR3 extends over 14 amino acids. The V end was cut by 8 bases, the J end by 3 bases, with 16 bases between. Germline CDR1 reads MGHRA; CDR2 reads YSYEKL.

This clonotype showed up just a few times. CDR3 region: CASSYPAGGYSPLHF. The CDR3 DNA is TGTGCCAGCAGTTACCCCGCGGGGGGTTATTCACCCCTCCACTTT. J is TRBJ1-6 and V is TRBV6-6; D might be TRBD1 (5 bases). The V end was cut by 2 bases, the J end by 8 bases, with 13 bases between. The germline V gene encodes CDR1 MNHNY and CDR2 SVGAGI (reference sequence). CDR3 length equals 15 residues.

This chain's CDR3 is CAWITGYNTEAFF. The CDR3 nucleotides read TGTGCCTGGATCACAGGGTATAACACTGAAGCTTTCTTT. The rearrangement joins TRBV30 to TRBJ1-1; possibly TRBD1 for D (6 bases). There are 13 residues in the CDR3. Germline CDR1 reads GTSNPN; CDR2 reads SVGIG (reference sequence). Trimming pared 4 bases from V and 2 bases from J, leaving 11 bases between.

This clonotype was recorded at least ten times. The genes are TRBV29-1 and TRBJ2-3; TRBD2 might be the D (6 bases). Trimming left V 8 bases short and J 2 bases short, with 17 bases between. This CDR3 region has 14 residues. In germline, CDR1 is SQVTM, CDR2 ANQGSEA. CDR3 protein: CSTRGGGNTDTQYF. The CDR3 bases are TGCAGCACCAGAGGTGGGGGGAACACAGATACGCAGTATTTT.

The rearrangement uses TRBV20-1 and TRBJ2-3; D possibly corresponds to TRBD2 (7 bases). This CDR3 comprises 17 residues. CDR1 is DFQATT and CDR2 is SNEGSKA in the germline V gene (reference sequence). Trimming left V 2 bases short and J 4 bases short, with 22 bases between. The CDR3 reads CSARKWDRTRGADTQYF. In nucleotides, the CDR3 is TGCAGTGCTAGAAAGTGGGACCGGACTAGGGGGGCAGATACGCAGTATTTT.

This clonotype has ten or more counts. The chain employs TRBV5-1 and TRBJ2-1; 7 bases agree with TRBD1. CDR1 SGHRS and CDR2 YFSETQ come from the germline V gene. The CDR3 is 17 amino acids. The V gene end was trimmed by 0 bases and the J gene end by 0 bases; junction bases not matched to a gene: 6. The DNA of the CDR3 is TGCGCCAGCAGCTTGGAGACAGGGACCTACTCCTACAATGAGCAGTTCTTC. It yields the protein CASSLETGTYSYNEQFF.

In its sample, this clonotype was seen many times. The chain combines TRBV9 with TRBJ1-1, with 7 bases lining up with TRBD1. Germline loops: CDR1 SGDLS, CDR2 YYNGEE. After removal of 4 bases from V and 2 bases from J, the junction contained 5 bases not matched to a gene. The CDR3 sequence is 14 residues long. CDR3 in amino acids: CASSPGTANTEAFF. The CDR3 region has the DNA TGTGCCAGCAGCCCCGGGACAGCCAACACTGAAGCTTTCTTT.

By proportion, this clonotype is medium-sized. The chain combines TRBV7-8 with TRBJ1-1; D call uncertain. V lost 3 bases and J lost 4, with 6 bases in between. This CDR3 region has 12 residues. CDR1 and CDR2 from the germline V gene are SGHVS and FQNEAQ. This chain's CDR3 is CASSFSGTEAFF. The CDR3 nucleotides read TGTGCCAGCAGCTTTTCCGGCACTGAAGCTTTCTTT.